The 22 T cell receptor beta chains reported below all come from one sample, sequenced in a study of shared clonotypes between healthy human individuals. Repertoires were generated with immunoSEQ multiplex PCR, while TCRdb's copy carries only in-frame clones and drops some. The sample contains about 1.5 million clones, approximately 98% of which appear only once. Sample: naive CD4+ T cells sorted from blood. This sample's subset: CD45RA+ positively selected. Source of these receptors: a man in his thirties or forties in good health.

This sequence joins TRBV11-2 and TRBJ2-7; TRBD1 is a possible D gene (6 bases). Germline lookup yields CDR1 SGHAT and CDR2 FQNNGV. V was clipped by 2 bases and J by 1 base, with 12 bases between them. This CDR3 comprises 15 residues. The CDR3 reads CASSLMGHSSYEQYF. The CDR3 DNA reads TGTGCCAGCAGCTTAATGGGACACTCGTCCTACGAGCAGTACTTC.

This clone was seen a single time. This chain uses TRBV30 with TRBJ1-5; D ambiguous. This CDR3 has 14 residues. V gave up 1 base and J gave up 3 bases, with 10 bases separating them. Germline CDR1 and CDR2: GTSNPN and SVGIG (reference sequence). The CDR3 here is CAWSAGRNNQPQHF. Here the CDR3 DNA reads TGTGCCTGGAGTGCCGGCAGGAACAATCAGCCCCAGCATTTT.

The chain recombines TRBV18 with TRBJ2-6; no clear D gene. Trimming shortened V by 3 bases and J by 4 bases, and 10 bases separated the two germline ends. The CDR3 length is 15 residues. The germline CDR1 and CDR2 sequences are KGHSH and LQKENI. In DNA, the CDR3 is TGTGCCAGCTCACCGGGCCAGTCCGGGGCCAACGTCCTGACTTTC. This gives the protein CASSPGQSGANVLTF. The full variable domain, completed using reference TRBV18 and TRBJ2-6, is NAGVMQNPRHLVRRRGQEARLRCSPMKGHSHVYWYRQLPEEGLKFMVYLQKENIIDESGMPKERFSAEFPKEGPSILRIQQVVRGDSAAYFCASSPGQSGANVLTFGAGSRLTVL.

This clone was detected only once. The rearrangement links TRBV2 to TRBJ2-1; maybe TRBD2 (6 bases). The V end lost 1 base, the J end lost 3 bases, and 16 bases lay between the germline ends. This CDR3 has 17 amino acids. Germline assignment: CDR1 SNHLY and CDR2 FYNNEI. DNA of the CDR3: TGTGCCAGCAGTGAAGGCGGGGCAGGAACAGTCTACAATGAGCAGTTCTTC. Residues: CASSEGGAGTVYNEQFF. The full variable domain, completed using reference TRBV2 and TRBJ2-1, is EPEVTQTPSHQVTQMGQEVILRCVPISNHLYFYWYRQILGQKVEFLVSFYNNEISEKSEIFDDQFSVERPDGSNFTLKIRSTKLEDSAMYFCASSEGGAGTVYNEQFFGPGTRLTVL.

The rearrangement links TRBV28 to TRBJ2-7; 7 nucleotides match TRBD1. J was trimmed by 0 bases and V by 5 bases; bases with no gene match: 7. The CDR3 sequence is 15 residues long. Germline CDR1 is MDHEN and CDR2 is SYDVKM. Here the CDR3 reads CASSPRGTRSYEQYF. In DNA form, the CDR3 reads TGTGCCAGCAGTCCCAGGGGGACCCGCTCCTACGAGCAGTACTTC.

This clone was observed once. The chain has TRBV19 and TRBJ2-2, with TRBD2 matching over 8 bases. Trimming at V came to 5 bases and at J to 0 bases, leaving 8 bases not matched to a gene. The length of the CDR3 is 17 residues. Germline V gene data show CDR1 as LNHDA and CDR2 as SQIVND (reference sequence). The CDR3 DNA reads TGTGCCAGTAGTCCCCGAACACTAGCGGCGAACACCGGGGAGCTGTTTTTT. Encoded protein: CASSPRTLAANTGELFF.

This sequence joins TRBV5-1 and TRBJ2-1; 9 bases fit TRBD1. Germline CDR1 SGHRS, CDR2 YFSETQ. Losses at the gene ends were 4 bases for V and 4 bases for J; bases not matched to a gene: 12. This CDR3 spans 17 amino acids. CDR3 DNA: TGCGCCAGCAGCATCCTTTCGGGACAGGGTCCTTACAATGAGCAGTTCTTC. It codes for CASSILSGQGPYNEQFF.

CDR3 DNA sequence: TGTGCCAGCAGCTATAGGACAGGGAACTACAATGAGCAGTTCTTC. Protein: CASSYRTGNYNEQFF. This chain joins TRBV7-8 and TRBJ2-1; 8 bases agree with TRBD1. Germline-derived CDR1 and CDR2 are SGHVS and FQNEAQ. The CDR3 is 15 residues long. J gave up 3 bases and V 4 bases, and 5 bases lay outside the gene matches.

The V gene is TRBV2, the J gene TRBJ2-1; D is unresolved. V shed 0 bases and J shed 11 bases, with 5 bases lying between them. Germline lookup yields CDR1 SNHLY and CDR2 FYNNEI. The CDR3 totals 11 residues. CDR3 residues: CASSEAGKQFF. Written as DNA, the CDR3 is TGTGCCAGCAGTGAAGCGGGAAAGCAGTTCTTC.

The chain joins TRBV4-3 to TRBJ2-6; possible D gene TRBD1, 6 bases. Trimming pared 3 bases from V and 0 bases from J, leaving 12 bases between. Germline V gene data show CDR1 as LGHNA and CDR2 as YSLEER. CDR3 length equals 17 residues. CDR3 DNA: TGCGCCAGCAGCCATACGGGACAAGGCTCTGGGGCCAACGTCCTGACTTTC. Translating it yields CASSHTGQGSGANVLTF.

This sequence joins TRBV7-9 and TRBJ2-2, with a possible D match to TRBD2 (5 bases). V lost 3 bases and J lost 1, with 12 bases in between. Looked up from germline, CDR1 is SEHNR and CDR2 is FQNEAQ (reference sequence). The CDR3 has 16 amino acids. The CDR3 DNA reads as TGTGCCAGCAGCTTTTCCCGGGGTTTGAACACCGGGGAGCTGTTTTTT. The encoded protein is CASSFSRGLNTGELFF. Variable domain in full (rest from reference TRBV7-9 and TRBJ2-2): DTGVSQNPRHKITKRGQNVTFRCDPISEHNRLYWYRQTLGQGPEFLTYFQNEAQLEKSRLLSDRFSAERPKGSFSTLEIQRTEQGDSAMYLCASSFSRGLNTGELFFGEGSRLTVL.

The gene calls are TRBV6-1 and TRBJ1-4; D perhaps matches TRBD1 (6 bases). Germline V gene lookup returns CDR1 MNHNS and CDR2 SASEGT. CDR3 length: 15 amino acids. V was trimmed by 0 bases and J by 8 bases, leaving 13 bases between them. CDR3 DNA sequence: TGTGCCAGCAGTGAAGCGGGAAGGGGGGGCGAAAAACTGTTTTTT. This gives the protein CASSEAGRGGEKLFF.

This chain links TRBV6-1 with TRBJ1-4; D is unclear. The CDR3 is 14 amino acids. With 10 bases removed from V and 8 bases from J, the gap between germline ends came to 20 bases. Germline V lookup: CDR1 MNHNS, CDR2 SASEGT. The CDR3 sequence is CAIHSWGFGEKLFF. The CDR3 DNA is TGTGCCATCCATTCCTGGGGTTTCGGGGAAAAACTGTTTTTT.

This rearrangement joins TRBV5-1 to TRBJ2-5; 16 bases are a match to TRBD2. Germline assignment: CDR1 SGHRS and CDR2 YFSETQ. V was clipped by 4 bases and J by 5 bases; unmatched bases: 11. The CDR3 runs 18 residues. The CDR3 reads CASSPAGTSGRGEETQYF. The CDR3 DNA is TGCGCCAGCAGCCCAGCCGGGACTAGCGGGAGGGGTGAGGAGACCCAGTACTTC. Full variable domain (outside the CDR3, taken from reference TRBV5-1 and TRBJ2-5): KAGVTQTPRYLIKTRGQQVTLSCSPISGHRSVSWYQQTPGQGLQFLFEYFSETQRNKGNFPGRFSGRQFSNSRSEMNVSTLELGDSALYLCASSPAGTSGRGEETQYFGPGTRLLVL.

This clone has a single count. CDR3 in amino acids: CASRWSFDSNQPQHF. DNA for the CDR3: TGTGCCAGCAGATGGAGTTTCGATAGCAATCAGCCCCAGCATTTT. The chain employs TRBV2 and TRBJ1-5; D ambiguous. The CDR3 contains 15 residues. CDR1 and CDR2 (germline): SNHLY, FYNNEI. V shed 6 bases and J shed 0 bases, with 12 bases lying between them.

The chain carries TRBV5-4 and TRBJ2-5, with D perhaps matching TRBD2 (5 bases). The V end was cut by 7 bases, the J end by 3 bases, with 10 bases between. CDR1 is SGHNT, CDR2 YYREEE, per germline (reference sequence). This CDR3 has 12 amino acids. CDR3 sequence reads: CASGGFEETQYF. The CDR3 DNA is TGTGCCAGCGGCGGGTTCGAAGAGACCCAGTACTTC.

This clone was seen a handful of times. The CDR3 DNA follows: TGTGCCAGTAGTATAGACAGGGCTAGCAATCAGCCCCAGCATTTT. Translation gives CASSIDRASNQPQHF. V gene TRBV19 combines with J gene TRBJ1-5; D perhaps matches TRBD1 (5 bases). CDR1 and CDR2 (germline): LNHDA, SQIVND (reference sequence). This CDR3 region has 15 residues. Trimming cost V 0 bases and J 0 bases, with 6 bases left between them.

The chain links TRBV27 to TRBJ1-1; 8 bases are shared with TRBD1. This CDR3 is 11 amino acids long. Losses at the gene ends were 4 bases for V and 11 bases for J; bases not matched to a gene: 3. Germline CDR1 reads MNHEY; CDR2 reads SMNVEV (reference sequence). The CDR3 DNA reads TGTGCCAGCAGTTCCCGACAGGGGGCTTTCTTT. It specifies CASSSRQGAFF.

The chain has TRBV5-4 and TRBJ1-1; tentative D call: TRBD1 (6 bases). The CDR3 is 15 amino acids. Germline V lookup: CDR1 SGHNT, CDR2 YYREEE (reference sequence). Trimming took 4 bases from V and 6 from J, leaving 19 bases between them. The DNA for the CDR3 is TGTGCCAGCAGCCGATGGGACAAGGAGGCGTCTGAAGCTTTCTTT. It translates to CASSRWDKEASEAFF.

The chain has TRBV5-1 and TRBJ2-3, with 9 bases identical to TRBD2. CDR3 length: 16 amino acids. V shed 1 base, J shed 1 base, and the junction held 4 bases outside the gene matches. The V gene's germline CDR1 is SGHRS and CDR2 YFSETQ. CDR3 amino acids: CASSLQAGGRTDTQYF. CDR3 in DNA: TGCGCCAGCAGCTTGCAAGCGGGAGGACGCACAGATACGCAGTATTTT. The complete variable domain, with remaining parts taken from reference TRBV5-1 and TRBJ2-3, reads KAGVTQTPRYLIKTRGQQVTLSCSPISGHRSVSWYQQTPGQGLQFLFEYFSETQRNKGNFPGRFSGRQFSNSRSEMNVSTLELGDSALYLCASSLQAGGRTDTQYFGPGTRLTVL.

This clone was picked up one time. The V call is TRBV18, the J call TRBJ1-2; 7 nucleotides line up with TRBD1. Germline V gives CDR1 KGHSH, CDR2 LQKENI. Trimming at V came to 2 bases and at J to 3 bases, leaving 9 bases not matched to a gene. This CDR3 has 16 amino acids. CDR3 in amino acids: CASSPGTVRIHYGYTF. DNA for the CDR3: TGTGCCAGCTCACCAGGGACAGTTAGAATTCACTATGGCTACACCTTC.

The chain joins TRBV28 to TRBJ1-3; 7 bases match TRBD1. This CDR3 is built from 16 residues. Germline V gives CDR1 MDHEN, CDR2 SYDVKM. With 6 bases clipped from V and 0 bases from J, the junction kept 8 bases outside the gene matches. The CDR3 bases are TGTGCCAGCAGCCGCGACAGGGTACGCTCTGGAAACACCATATATTTT. Translation: CASSRDRVRSGNTIYF.